These T cell receptor beta chains were read from a single sample in a study of cytomegalovirus exposure and HLA in healthy donors. TCRdb keeps only in-frame clones here, not all; method: immunoSEQ multiplex PCR. The sample holds 150,000 or so clones; around 73% are singletons and the top ten take approximately 1.6%. The material sequenced was PBMCs. These receptors were taken from a woman younger than 30 in good health and CMV-seronegative. CDR3s leave out the opening cysteine and the closing phenylalanine or tryptophan. Fields, in order: V gene, CDR3 protein.

>TRBV28
ASTGASAGGRSEQF
>TRBV9
ASSVRHGLVNNEQF
>TRBV7-2
ASSPGQIDYGYT
>TRBV5-6
ASSGAGRAANEKLF
>TRBV7-2
ASSFAPGQATEAF
>TRBV6-6
ASSQESQRYGYT
>TRBV11-3
ASSPWRRSYNEQF
>TRBV7-9
SSSPPYSGANVLT
>TRBV21-1
ARPVRPYGGSLTGELF
>TRBV6-1
ASSETGRSSYEQY
>TRBV6-1
ASTPGQLNEQF
>TRBV29-1
SVSGTSGGGSTDTQY
>TRBV9
ASSPRDRGKSTEKLF
>TRBV7-3
ASSLTYLGTSAAGELF
>TRBV27
ASSLKSGRGDTQY
>TRBV29-1
SVDRTGHGYT
>TRBV7-9
ASSLRDNSGNTIY
>TRBV19
ASSSQTGTNTEAF
>TRBV13
ASSSSGGASNEQF
>TRBV7-7
ASSPGLAVTYEQY